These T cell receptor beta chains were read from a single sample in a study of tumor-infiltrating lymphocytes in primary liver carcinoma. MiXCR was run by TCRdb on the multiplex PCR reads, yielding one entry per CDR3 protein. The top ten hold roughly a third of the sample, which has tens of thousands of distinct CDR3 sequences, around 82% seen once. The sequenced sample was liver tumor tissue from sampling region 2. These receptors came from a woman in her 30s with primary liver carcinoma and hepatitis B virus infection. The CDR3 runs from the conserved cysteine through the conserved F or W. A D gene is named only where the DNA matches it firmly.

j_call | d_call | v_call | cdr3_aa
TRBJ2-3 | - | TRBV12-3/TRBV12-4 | CASSFPPPSTQYF
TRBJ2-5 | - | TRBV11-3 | CASSLTGDWETQYF
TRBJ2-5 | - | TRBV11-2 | CASCLGLEAQYF
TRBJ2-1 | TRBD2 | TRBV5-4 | CTSSFPSGRSRDEHFF
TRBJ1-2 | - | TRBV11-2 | CASSLGGNYGYTF
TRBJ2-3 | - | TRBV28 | CASSLSRDTQYF
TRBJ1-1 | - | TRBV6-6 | CASSHDASRTETFF
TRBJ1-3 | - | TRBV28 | CASSAQLMRNTIYF
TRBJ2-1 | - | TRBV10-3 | CATSETMTASAYNEQFF
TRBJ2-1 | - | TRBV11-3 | CASPLRGIGQIF
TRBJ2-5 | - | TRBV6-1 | CASSEGGCHPEETQYF
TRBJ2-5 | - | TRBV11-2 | CASSLRQIETQYF
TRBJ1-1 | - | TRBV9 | CARSVAHSDTEAFF
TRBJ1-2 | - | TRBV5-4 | CARSPFHGYGNTF
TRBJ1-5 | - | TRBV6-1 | CASSPPTREGRTQHF
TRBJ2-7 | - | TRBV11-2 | CTSSFPAGYKQYF
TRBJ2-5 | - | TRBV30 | CARNSGQETQYF
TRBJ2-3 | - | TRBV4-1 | CASSQDAGRNTDTQYF
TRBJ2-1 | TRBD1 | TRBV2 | CASSRRDRRTPSSYNEQFF
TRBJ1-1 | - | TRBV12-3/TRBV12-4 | CASSLQIPNTEAFF
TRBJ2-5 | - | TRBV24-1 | CATSDAIRTVTQYF
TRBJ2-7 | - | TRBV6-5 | CASTYKDSNSYEQYF